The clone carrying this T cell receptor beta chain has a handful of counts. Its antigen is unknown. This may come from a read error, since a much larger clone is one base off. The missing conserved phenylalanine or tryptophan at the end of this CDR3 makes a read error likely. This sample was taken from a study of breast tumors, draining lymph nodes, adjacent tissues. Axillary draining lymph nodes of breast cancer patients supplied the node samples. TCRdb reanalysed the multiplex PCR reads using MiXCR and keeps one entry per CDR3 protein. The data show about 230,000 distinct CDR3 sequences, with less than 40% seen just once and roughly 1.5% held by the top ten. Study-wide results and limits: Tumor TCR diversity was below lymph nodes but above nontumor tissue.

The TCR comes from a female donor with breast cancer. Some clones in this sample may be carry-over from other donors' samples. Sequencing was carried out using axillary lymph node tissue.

The DNA of the CDR3 is TGTGCCAGTAGTATCCCTAGCGGGATTTCAAGCAATGAGCAGTTCTCC. Its translation is CASSIPSGISSNEQFS. The rearrangement joins TRBV19 to TRBJ2-1; 9 nucleotides agree with TRBD2. CDR3 length equals 16 residues. V gave up 3 bases and J gave up 6 bases; unmatched junction bases: 9. The germline V gene encodes CDR1 LNHDA and CDR2 SQIVND (reference sequence).